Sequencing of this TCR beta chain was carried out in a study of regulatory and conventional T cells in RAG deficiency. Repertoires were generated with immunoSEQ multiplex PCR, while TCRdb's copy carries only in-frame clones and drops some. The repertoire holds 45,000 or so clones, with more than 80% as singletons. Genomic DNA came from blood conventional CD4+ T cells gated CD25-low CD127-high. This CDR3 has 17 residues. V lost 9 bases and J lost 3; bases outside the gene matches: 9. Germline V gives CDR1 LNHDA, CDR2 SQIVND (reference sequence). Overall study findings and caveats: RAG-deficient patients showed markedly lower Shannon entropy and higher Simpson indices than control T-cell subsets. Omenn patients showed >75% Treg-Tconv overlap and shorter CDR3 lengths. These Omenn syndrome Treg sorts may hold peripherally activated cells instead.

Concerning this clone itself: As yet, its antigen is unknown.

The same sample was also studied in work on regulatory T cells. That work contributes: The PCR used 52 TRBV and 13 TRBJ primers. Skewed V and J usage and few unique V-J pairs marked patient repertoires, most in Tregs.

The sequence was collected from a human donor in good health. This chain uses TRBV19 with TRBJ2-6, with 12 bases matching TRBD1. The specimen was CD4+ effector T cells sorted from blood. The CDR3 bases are TGTGCCAGCACCCGGGGACAGGGGGCGTATGGGGCCAACGTCCTGACTTTC. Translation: CASTRGQGAYGANVLTF.